The present TCR beta chain was sequenced within a study of cytomegalovirus exposure and HLA in healthy donors. Overall study: A subsequent analysis reported that the approximately 120 validation repertoires were produced on the same platform that had also been used for the 500 to 700 first-cohort repertoires. Points from the study as a whole: It was reportedly the case that the classifier diagnosed cytomegalovirus status with high specificity and sensitivity. Listed as cytomegalovirus-associated were over 150 TCR beta chains.

From the approximately 110-subject validation cohort, which was separate from the approximately 670-subject first cohort, the donors were drawn. Measured with immunoSEQ multiplex PCR; TCRdb has only the in-frame clones, and not every one. The sample yields roughly 60,000 clones, around 94% seen once. V lost 4 bases to trimming and J lost 3 bases, with 9 bases between them. The CDR3 covers 13 residues. CDR1 is SGHTA, CDR2 FQGNSA, per germline. Comment on this clone: Its antigen is undetermined.

The source material was PBMCs. This chain connects TRBV7-2 to TRBJ1-1; tentatively, D is TRBD1 (6 bases). The sequence came from a man aged 18-30 years in good health and CMV-seronegative. CDR3 nucleotide sequence: TGTGCCAGCAGCTCAAAGGGGGACACTGAAGCTTTCTTT. It translates to CASSSKGDTEAFF.